This entry is about one T cell receptor beta chain. This clonotype was detected many times. No antigen is known for it. Qualities for individual bases were not recorded, and no much larger clone is one base off. Library preparation employed RT-PCR. The sequencing machine was an Illumina HiSeq 2500. Through fastp at Q25 and MiXCR, TCRdb rebuilt clones from the public reads, retaining in-frame beta chains. Records with the same CDR3 protein are collapsed into one entry carrying the most frequent genes and DNA. This sample lists roughly 790,000 distinct CDR3 sequences; approximately 22% were detected once. Clones ranked in the top ten supply approximately 10% of the sample. These data belong to a study of response to subunit inactivated influenza vaccine (dated by TCRdb to the late 2010s). Looking at the study overall: Deep quantitative profiling of the T cell receptor repertoire was used in the study to follow responses to a trivalent subunit inactivated influenza vaccine.

From the germline V gene, CDR1 is MNHEY and CDR2 is SVGEGT. The CDR3 runs 13 amino acids, cysteine and phenylalanine included. The read is trimmed to its CDR3 DNA, 39 bases read in frame from base 1. The trim is 7 bases for V and 3 bases for J, with a gap of 13 bases between the germline ends. On the study overall, not on this receptor specifically: It was suggested by the authors that each seasonal influenza vaccination may recruit only a limited number of new T cells.

The receptor's source is a man aged 50 to 59 who received an inactivated influenza vaccine. Donor details come from another sample of the same person, matched by shared clones. The sequence joins TRBV6-2 or TRBV6-3 to TRBJ2-7; tentative D gene TRBD2, with 5 bases matching. The sequencing used PBMCs from blood, collected approximately 5 days after vaccination. The CDR3 region: CASTGGADYEQYF. The DNA is as follows: TGTGCCAGCACCGGAGGAGCGGACTACGAGCAGTACTTC.